This T cell receptor beta chain appears in the sequencing data of a study of cytomegalovirus exposure and HLA in healthy donors. Between the trimmed V and J ends, which lost 4 bases and 6 bases, there was a span of 11 bases. This CDR3 has 13 amino acids. CDR1 is SGHRS, CDR2 YFSETQ, per germline. Healthy bone marrow donors made up the donor group. The study ran its PCR with 60 Vbeta and 13 Jbeta primers. The method was immunoSEQ multiplex PCR; TCRdb's version includes in-frame clones alone and lacks a portion of them. The sample records more than 110,000 clones, 70% being singletons. Whole-study findings and limits: Later on, an analysis tied 15,000 to 20,000 TCR beta sequences to HLA alleles at 0.05 false discovery rate. Altogether, 150 or so TCR beta chains were recorded as cytomegalovirus-associated.

This clone was seen only a few times. Its antigen is not identified. This clonotype was sampled from a woman aged 30 to 39 in good health and CMV-seronegative. The V and J genes are TRBV5-1 and TRBJ2-1, with D uncertain. The sample was PBMCs. CDR3 sequence reads: CASSPTNGNEQFF. CDR3 in DNA: TGCGCCAGCAGCCCTACTAACGGCAATGAGCAGTTCTTC.